Following are 32 T cell receptor beta chains from one sample sequenced in a study of a mutant IDH1 vaccine in newly diagnosed glioma. Using immunoSEQ multiplex PCR, the repertoire was profiled, and TCRdb retains in-frame clones only, with some absent. This sample has about 27,000 clones, with under 85% found just once. The antigens for these receptors are not known. Stated time point: week 5, during vaccination. A single vaccine dose contained 300 ug of mutant IDH1 20-mer peptide, and topical imiquimod was used with it. The material was PBMCs, obtained from a glioma patient whose treatment included an IDH1 peptide vaccine. The receptors were sampled from a man aged 40-49 years with glioma. Some clones in this sample may be carry-over from other donors' samples.

The CDR3 is CASSVGTAPGNTIYF. CDR3 bases: TGTGCCAGCAGCGTCGGGACAGCCCCGGGAAACACCATATATTTT. J is TRBJ1-3 and V is TRBV9; 7 bases are shared with TRBD1. Germline V gene lookup returns CDR1 SGDLS and CDR2 YYNGEE. V lost 2 bases and J lost 4; bases outside the gene matches: 6. The CDR3 spans 15 residues.

By sample share, this clone is medium-sized (0.01 to 0.1%). This chain links TRBV5-1 with TRBJ1-1; D perhaps matches TRBD1 (6 bases). The V gene lost 0 bases and the J gene lost 4 bases, with 13 bases spanning the gap. The CDR3 extends over 15 amino acids. Germline-derived CDR1 and CDR2 are SGHRS and YFSETQ. The CDR3 loop reads CASSLAGGLGTEAFF. CDR3 in DNA: TGCGCCAGCAGCTTGGCCGGGGGGCTGGGCACTGAAGCTTTCTTT.

This clone appeared once. The chain links TRBV4-1 to TRBJ1-2; 9 bases match TRBD1. This CDR3 has 15 amino acids. Per the germline V gene, CDR1 is MGHRA and CDR2 is YSYEKL. V lost 4 bases and J lost 4; bases outside the gene matches: 7. The chain's CDR3 is CASSRGQGNSYGYTF. CDR3 bases: TGCGCCAGCAGCCGGGGACAGGGAAATTCCTATGGCTACACCTTC.

The chain combines TRBV10-3 with TRBJ1-4, with 10 bases aligning to TRBD1. Germline CDR1 ENHRY, CDR2 SYGVKD. The junction had 10 bases not matched to a gene; V was cut back by 9 bases and J by 0 bases. The CDR3 runs to 17 residues. CDR3 protein: CAISGQGTAATNEKLFF. The DNA of the CDR3 is TGTGCCATTTCGGGACAGGGGACGGCGGCAACTAATGAAAAACTGTTTTTT.

The chain uses TRBV18 and TRBJ1-5, with D hard to call. This CDR3 has 15 amino acids. With 5 bases removed from V and 0 bases from J, the gap between germline ends came to 11 bases. The germline V gene has CDR1 KGHSH and CDR2 LQKENI. The CDR3 here is CASSEGGPSNQPQHF. The CDR3 DNA reads as TGTGCCAGCTCAGAGGGCGGGCCTAGCAATCAGCCCCAGCATTTT.

The V and J genes are TRBV2 and TRBJ2-7, with D possibly being TRBD1 (6 bases). The germline CDR1 and CDR2 sequences are SNHLY and FYNNEI. The V end lost 5 bases, the J end lost 2 bases, and 16 bases lay between the germline ends. This CDR3 has 15 residues. CDR3: CASSKDSNSAYEQYF. The CDR3 DNA reads TGTGCCAGCAGTAAGGACAGTAATTCTGCCTACGAGCAGTACTTC. Combining the CDR3 with reference TRBV2 and TRBJ2-7 gives the whole variable domain EPEVTQTPSHQVTQMGQEVILRCVPISNHLYFYWYRQILGQKVEFLVSFYNNEISEKSEIFDDQFSVERPDGSNFTLKIRSTKLEDSAMYFCASSKDSNSAYEQYFGPGTRLTVT.

The chain couples TRBV5-1 to TRBJ1-1; the match to TRBD1 covers 9 bases. The CDR3 runs to 14 residues. J was trimmed by 6 bases and V by 0 bases; bases with no gene match: 3. The germline V gene encodes CDR1 SGHRS and CDR2 YFSETQ. The CDR3 DNA reads as TGCGCCAGCAGCTTGGGACAGGGGGGCCCTGAAGCTTTCTTT. Protein sequence: CASSLGQGGPEAFF.

In its sample, this clone was seen a few times. The chain couples TRBV2 to TRBJ1-5, with TRBD1 identical over 10 bases. Germline CDR1 and CDR2: SNHLY and FYNNEI. The V segment lost 6 bases and the J segment 4 bases; nucleotides outside the gene matches: 0. The CDR3 extends over 13 amino acids. The CDR3, as DNA: TGTGCCAGCAGGGGACAGGGGAATCAGCCCCAGCATTTT. This translates into CASRGQGNQPQHF.

V and J are TRBV2 and TRBJ1-1; D might be TRBD1 (5 bases). The CDR3 runs to 10 residues. Germline V gene lookup returns CDR1 SNHLY and CDR2 FYNNEI. The V end was cut by 6 bases, the J end by 10 bases, with 9 bases between. CDR3 amino acids: CASRGVTAFF. CDR3 nucleotide sequence: TGTGCCAGCAGGGGGGTCACAGCTTTCTTT.

This clone was counted a few times. The chain links TRBV11-2 to TRBJ1-2; D is perhaps TRBD1 (5 bases). V was clipped by 4 bases and J by 3 bases, with 15 bases between them. In germline, CDR1 is SGHAT, CDR2 FQNNGV. The CDR3 extends over 15 amino acids. CDR3 sequence (DNA): TGTGCCAGCAGCTGGGGGAGCGGACAACACTATGGCTACACCTTC. As protein: CASSWGSGQHYGYTF. The whole variable domain, remainder taken from reference TRBV11-2 and TRBJ1-2, is EAGVAQSPRYKIIEKRQSVAFWCNPISGHATLYWYQQILGQGPKLLIQFQNNGVVDDSQLPKDRFSAERLKGVDSTLKIQPAKLEDSAVYLCASSWGSGQHYGYTFGSGTRLTVV.

The rearrangement links TRBV9 to TRBJ2-2; TRBD1 or TRBD2 may be the D gene (7 bases each). Germline V CDR1 and CDR2: SGDLS, YYNGEE. The CDR3 contains 13 residues. The V end lost 4 bases, the J end lost 8 bases, and 12 bases lay between the germline ends. The CDR3: CASSRQGLGELFF. Here the CDR3 DNA reads TGTGCCAGCAGCCGACAGGGACTAGGGGAGCTGTTTTTT.

V gene TRBV4-1 combines with J gene TRBJ1-1, with D possibly matching TRBD1 (5 bases). This CDR3 region has 18 residues. The V end was cut by 2 bases, the J end by 0 bases, with 19 bases between. The germline gives CDR1 MGHRA, CDR2 YSYEKL. The CDR3 region is CASSQPSGTVLMNTEAFF. CDR3 in DNA: TGCGCCAGCAGCCAACCAAGCGGGACGGTGCTAATGAACACTGAAGCTTTCTTT.

The chain joins TRBV7-2 to TRBJ2-7, with D unclear. CDR1 is SGHTA and CDR2 is FQGNSA in the germline V gene. The CDR3 loop spans 11 amino acids. V lost 5 bases, J lost 5 bases, and 7 bases lay in between. The CDR3: CASSPAHEQYF. The CDR3 DNA is TGTGCCAGCAGCCCCGCCCACGAGCAGTACTTC.

The chain links TRBV7-2 to TRBJ2-7, with D perhaps matching TRBD1 or TRBD2 (5 bases each). Per germline, CDR1 SGHTA and CDR2 FQGNSA. This CDR3 has 13 amino acids. Trimming stripped 4 bases from V and 6 bases from J, with 13 bases between. CDR3 sequence: CASSSGPRGEQYF. The CDR3 bases are TGTGCCAGCAGCTCGGGACCGCGCGGCGAGCAGTACTTC.

The chain employs TRBV27 and TRBJ2-2, with a tentative D call TRBD2 (5 bases). Germline CDR1 is MNHEY and CDR2 is SMNVEV (reference sequence). Deletions cut 3 bases from V and 5 bases from J, with 10 bases between. This CDR3 is built from 14 residues. The CDR3 region has the DNA TGTGCCAGCAGTTTTGGACTGGGGACCGGGGAGCTGTTTTTT. It translates to CASSFGLGTGELFF.

J is TRBJ1-2 and V is TRBV19; D not certain. V gave up 7 bases and J gave up 4 bases, with 19 bases separating them. Germline values: CDR1 LNHDA, CDR2 SQIVND (reference sequence). The CDR3 loop spans 15 amino acids. CDR3 DNA sequence: TGTGCCAGTACCACCAATCCAAGGGTGATCTATGGCTACACCTTC. It specifies CASTTNPRVIYGYTF.

The V gene is TRBV4-1, the J gene TRBJ1-6; TRBD1 might be the D (5 bases). The V and J ends lost 1 base and 6 bases respectively, with 10 bases between them. Germline V gene sequence: CDR1 MGHRA, CDR2 YSYEKL. The CDR3 runs to 15 residues. The CDR3 DNA sequence: TGCGCCAGCAGCCAAGGAGACAGCCTTAATTCACCCCTCCACTTT. The encoded protein is CASSQGDSLNSPLHF.

J is TRBJ2-1 and V is TRBV5-4; D is ambiguous. Germline assignment: CDR1 SGHNT and CDR2 YYREEE (reference sequence). The CDR3 is made up of 15 amino acids. V lost 1 base to trimming and J lost 7 bases, with 15 bases between them. The CDR3 reads CASSLSPVRMNEQFF. Written as DNA, the CDR3 is TGTGCCAGCAGCTTGAGTCCAGTTAGGATGAATGAGCAGTTCTTC.

This clone was seen more than once but under ten times. The rearrangement uses TRBV5-8 and TRBJ2-7; 10 positions agree with TRBD2. The CDR3 extends over 17 amino acids. The V gene end was trimmed by 0 bases and the J gene end by 1 base; junction bases not matched to a gene: 7. Germline values: CDR1 SGHTS, CDR2 YDEGEE. The CDR3 DNA reads TGTGCCAGCAGCTTGGTGGGGGGGGGACTAGCGTCCTACGAGCAGTACTTC. It encodes CASSLVGGGLASYEQYF.

The chain couples TRBV6-9 to TRBJ1-5; D is unclear. This CDR3 region has 15 residues. V was trimmed by 3 bases and J by 3 bases, leaving 12 bases between them. Germline V lookup: CDR1 MNHGY, CDR2 SVAAGI. For the CDR3, the DNA is TGTGCCAGCAGTTACCCCACGTCGGTCAATCAGCCCCAGCATTTT. Translation gives CASSYPTSVNQPQHF.

The chain carries TRBV5-1 and TRBJ2-5; D may be TRBD1 or TRBD2 (5 bases each). The CDR3 is 15 residues long. V dropped 4 bases and J dropped 2 bases, with 15 bases sitting between them. Germline loops: CDR1 SGHRS, CDR2 YFSETQ. CDR3 sequence reads: CASSASGTSQETQYF. DNA of the CDR3: TGCGCCAGCAGCGCCTCCGGGACCTCTCAAGAGACCCAGTACTTC.

This rearrangement joins TRBV19 to TRBJ2-5; D is perhaps TRBD2 (6 bases). The V end lost 7 bases, the J end lost 0 bases, and 15 bases lay between the germline ends. Germline V gene lookup returns CDR1 LNHDA and CDR2 SQIVND (reference sequence). The CDR3 is 15 residues long. The CDR3 protein is CASTKDGGYQETQYF. The CDR3 region has the DNA TGTGCCAGTACAAAGGATGGGGGGTACCAAGAGACCCAGTACTTC.

V usage is TRBV11-3 and J usage is TRBJ1-1, with no clear D. Germline V gene sequence: CDR1 SGHNT, CDR2 YENEEA. V lost 1 base and J lost 3, with 12 bases in between. This CDR3 spans 15 amino acids. The CDR3 loop is CASSLGDQLHTEAFF. CDR3 bases: TGTGCCAGCAGCTTAGGGGATCAGCTGCACACTGAAGCTTTCTTT.

This rearrangement joins TRBV19 to TRBJ1-1; D unclear. Germline CDR1 reads LNHDA; CDR2 reads SQIVND (reference sequence). The CDR3 totals 16 residues. The V and J ends lost 0 bases and 3 bases respectively, with 14 bases between them. The CDR3 spells CASSIDLGEAYTEAFF. The CDR3, as DNA: TGTGCCAGTAGTATAGATCTCGGGGAGGCGTACACTGAAGCTTTCTTT.

This rearrangement joins TRBV19 to TRBJ2-5, with D perhaps TRBD2 (7 bases). Germline V gene sequence: CDR1 LNHDA, CDR2 SQIVND (reference sequence). V dropped 5 bases and J dropped 5 bases, with 18 bases sitting between them. This CDR3 has 15 residues. The CDR3 DNA reads TGTGCCAGTAGTTACCCCCAGGGAGGGGGTGAGACCCAGTACTTC. Residues: CASSYPQGGGETQYF.

This chain uses TRBV4-2 with TRBJ2-3; TRBD2 aligns across 8 bases. The CDR3 has 17 residues. V dropped 1 base and J dropped 3; count of bases not matched to a gene: 9. Germline V lookup: CDR1 LGHNA, CDR2 YNFKEQ. CDR3 DNA sequence: TGTGCCAGCAGCCAAGGGACTAGCCTTATGCTAACAGATACGCAGTATTTT. Translation: CASSQGTSLMLTDTQYF.

The chain carries TRBV7-2 and TRBJ2-3, with D hard to call. The CDR3 runs 15 residues. Germline CDR1 SGHTA, CDR2 FQGNSA. V lost 3 bases and J lost 1, with 11 bases in between. The DNA of the CDR3 is TGTGCCAGCAGCTTTCCCGCAGCCGGCACAGATACGCAGTATTTT. This gives the protein CASSFPAAGTDTQYF.

This clone came up a few times. The chain joins TRBV7-9 to TRBJ1-5; D remains ambiguous. Deletions cut 7 bases from V and 6 bases from J, with 13 bases between. Germline V gives CDR1 SEHNR, CDR2 FQNEAQ (reference sequence). This CDR3 is built from 13 residues. CDR3 sequence reads: CASTQEGTQPQHF. CDR3 nucleotides: TGTGCCAGCACCCAGGAGGGTACTCAGCCCCAGCATTTT.

The rearrangement joins TRBV7-9 to TRBJ2-2; unclear D gene. V was pared by 1 base and J by 4 bases, with 19 bases between. Per the germline V gene, CDR1 is SEHNR and CDR2 is FQNEAQ (reference sequence). The CDR3 runs to 18 residues. CDR3 bases: TGTGCCAGCAGCTTAGTGCCCCTCAGGAGTATGGGCACCGGGGAGCTGTTTTTT. This gives the protein CASSLVPLRSMGTGELFF. The variable domain in full, with the rest retrieved from reference TRBV7-9 and TRBJ2-2, is DTGVSQNPRHKITKRGQNVTFRCDPISEHNRLYWYRQTLGQGPEFLTYFQNEAQLEKSRLLSDRFSAERPKGSFSTLEIQRTEQGDSAMYLCASSLVPLRSMGTGELFFGEGSRLTVL.

The chain employs TRBV4-3 and TRBJ1-5; 8 bases are shared with TRBD1. Trimming took 3 bases from V and 2 from J; bases not matched to a gene: 6. The germline gives CDR1 LGHNA, CDR2 YSLEER. The length of the CDR3 is 16 residues. The CDR3 sequence is CASSQDSTGGNQPQHF. The CDR3 nucleotides are TGCGCCAGCAGCCAGGACTCGACAGGGGGCAATCAGCCCCAGCATTTT.

The gene calls are TRBV6-6 and TRBJ1-1; D gene uncertain. V was clipped by 6 bases and J by 4 bases, with 6 bases between them. Looked up from germline, CDR1 is MNHNY and CDR2 is SVGAGI (reference sequence). This CDR3 spans 11 amino acids. The CDR3 DNA follows: TGTGCCAGCAGCGGAATCACTGAAGCTTTCTTT. Translation gives CASSGITEAFF.

This clone has just a few counts. The genes are TRBV6-6 and TRBJ1-5; no clear D. V lost 2 bases and J lost 5, with 13 bases in between. This CDR3 spans 15 amino acids. The germline V gene has CDR1 MNHNY and CDR2 SVGAGI (reference sequence). For the CDR3, the DNA is TGTGCCAGCAGTTACGGACGTATCGAGGATCAGCCCCAGCATTTT. It specifies CASSYGRIEDQPQHF.